This paragraph covers one TCR beta chain sequence. Its matching antigen is unknown. This entry comes from a study of post-analysis software for immune sequencing data. About the research overall: Relapsing-remitting, secondary progressive and progressive-relapsing courses of multiple sclerosis were included.

Whole-study results and caveats: Those with multiple sclerosis, the patient group, showed significantly lower normalized Chao1 diversity than controls. Roughly 5 TRBV segments, including TRBV5-6, TRBV5-1 and TRBV20-1, were more frequent in patients than controls. Same-batch preparations were strongly co-clustered by F measure.

Unique molecular identifiers were carried by the TCR beta cDNA libraries. A population of about 0.95 to 11 million T cells gave rise to approximately 500,000 cDNA molecules. MiXCR was run by TCRdb on the PCR reads, yielding one entry per CDR3 protein. Here the sample spans 740,000 or so distinct CDR3 sequences, roughly 50% being singletons. V lost 3 bases and J 4 bases, leaving 14 bases between the germline ends. Germline CDR1 reads DFQATT; CDR2 reads SNEGSKA (reference sequence). The CDR3 extends over 14 amino acids. The sequence was obtained from a girl under 18 with multiple sclerosis. Sequenced input: blood. The rearrangement links TRBV20-1 to TRBJ2-3; D might be TRBD1 or TRBD2, each matching 6 bases. CDR3 in amino acids: CSARDSGGADTQYF. Here the CDR3 DNA reads TGCAGTGCTAGGGACAGCGGAGGGGCAGATACGCAGTATTTT.